These 18 T cell receptor beta chains share one sample of origin, sequenced in a study of cytomegalovirus exposure and HLA in healthy donors. Primers: 60 Vbeta forward and 13 Jbeta reverse. Repertoires were generated with immunoSEQ multiplex PCR, while TCRdb's copy carries only in-frame clones and drops some. Found here are around 150,000 clones, over 80% of them singletons; the top ten hold roughly 1.6%. Material: PBMCs. The receptors were gathered from a girl between 10 and 17 years old in good health and CMV-seropositive.

This clone occurred once. The chain joins TRBV5-1 to TRBJ2-3; D is unclear. CDR1 and CDR2 from the germline V gene are SGHRS and YFSETQ. Trimming shortened V by 1 base and J by 4 bases, and 10 bases separated the two germline ends. The CDR3 contains 14 residues. The chain's CDR3 is CASSLFVEADTQYF. The CDR3 DNA is TGCGCCAGCAGCTTGTTCGTAGAAGCAGATACGCAGTATTTT.

The V call is TRBV7-3, the J call TRBJ1-1, with D uncertain. Germline assignment: CDR1 SGHTA and CDR2 FQGTGA. V was clipped by 0 bases and J by 4 bases, with 9 bases between them. The CDR3 totals 14 residues. CDR3 bases: TGTGCCAGCAGCTTAACTGGTTACGGCACTGAAGCTTTCTTT. Translating it yields CASSLTGYGTEAFF.

This chain joins TRBV7-2 and TRBJ1-1; weak D call: TRBD1 (6 bases). Germline assignment: CDR1 SGHTA and CDR2 FQGNSA. The CDR3 spans 16 residues. V was pared by 5 bases and J by 4 bases, with 20 bases between. The CDR3 sequence: CASSHKGGLESTEAFF. For the CDR3, the DNA is TGTGCCAGCAGCCATAAGGGGGGGTTGGAGAGCACTGAAGCTTTCTTT.

V gene TRBV19 combines with J gene TRBJ1-5; D is possibly TRBD1 (5 bases). Germline V gene data show CDR1 as LNHDA and CDR2 as SQIVND (reference sequence). Trimming pared 1 base from V and 1 base from J, leaving 11 bases between. The CDR3 extends over 16 amino acids. The CDR3 is CASSIVGGGSNQPQHF. The DNA of the CDR3 is TGTGCCAGTAGTATAGTAGGCGGGGGGAGCAATCAGCCCCAGCATTTT.

This clone came up a few times. This rearrangement joins TRBV2 to TRBJ1-1; 7 nucleotides line up with TRBD1. J gave up 5 bases and V 9 bases, and 12 bases lay outside the gene matches. Germline CDR1 is SNHLY and CDR2 is FYNNEI. The CDR3 is 14 amino acids. CDR3 coding DNA: TGTGCCAGTTTCTCCGGGACAGACTTTACTGAAGCTTTCTTT. Its protein product is CASFSGTDFTEAFF. The full variable domain, its missing parts supplied by reference TRBV2 and TRBJ1-1, is EPEVTQTPSHQVTQMGQEVILRCVPISNHLYFYWYRQILGQKVEFLVSFYNNEISEKSEIFDDQFSVERPDGSNFTLKIRSTKLEDSAMYFCASFSGTDFTEAFFGQGTRLTVV.

J is TRBJ2-7 and V is TRBV7-9; D perhaps matches TRBD2 (5 bases). V was pared by 3 bases and J by 5 bases, with 17 bases between. Germline V gene sequence: CDR1 SEHNR, CDR2 FQNEAQ (reference sequence). CDR3 length: 15 amino acids. DNA for the CDR3: TGTGCCAGCAGCTTGGCGTCCAGGAGGCGGGACGAGCAGTACTTC. This gives the protein CASSLASRRRDEQYF.

The chain combines TRBV2 with TRBJ2-7; a weak D match, TRBD2 (5 bases). Trimming pared 2 bases from V and 12 bases from J, leaving 11 bases between. Germline values: CDR1 SNHLY, CDR2 FYNNEI. The length of the CDR3 is 11 residues. CDR3 sequence (DNA): TGTGCCAGCAGTGAATCGACTAAGAGGTACTTC. As protein: CASSESTKRYF.

This chain connects TRBV30 to TRBJ2-7, with 13 bases aligning to TRBD2. This CDR3 is 16 amino acids long. With 1 base clipped from V and 3 bases from J, the junction kept 6 bases outside the gene matches. Germline V CDR1 and CDR2: GTSNPN, SVGIG (reference sequence). CDR3 sequence reads: CAWSDPGTSGIYEQYF. In nucleotides, the CDR3 is TGTGCCTGGAGTGACCCCGGGACTAGCGGGATCTACGAGCAGTACTTC.

This rearrangement joins TRBV19 to TRBJ1-2; 10 bases map to TRBD1. Germline V lookup: CDR1 LNHDA, CDR2 SQIVND (reference sequence). The CDR3 loop spans 14 amino acids. The trim removed 7 bases at V and 6 bases at J, leaving 8 bases unmatched. CDR3 residues: CASTMTGGLDGYTF. The CDR3, as DNA: TGTGCCAGTACTATGACAGGGGGCTTGGATGGCTACACCTTC. The variable domain in full, with the rest retrieved from reference TRBV19 and TRBJ1-2, is DGGITQSPKYLFRKEGQNVTLSCEQNLNHDAMYWYRQDPGQGLRLIYYSQIVNDFQKGDIAEGYSVSREKKESFPLTVTSAQKNPTAFYLCASTMTGGLDGYTFGSGTRLTVV.

This CDR3 is CASGVPRGVGTEAFF. The DNA of the CDR3 is TGCGCCAGCGGGGTCCCAAGGGGTGTGGGGACTGAAGCTTTCTTT. The chain couples TRBV23-1 to TRBJ1-1; TRBD1 is a possible D gene (5 bases). TRBV23-1 is annotated as an ORF whose role is uncertain. V was pared by 8 bases and J by 5 bases, with 21 bases between. The CDR3 totals 15 residues.

The sample holds one count of this clone. The chain joins TRBV30 to TRBJ2-7; tentatively, D is TRBD2 (5 bases). The CDR3 covers 14 residues. With 7 bases removed from V and 0 bases from J, the gap between germline ends came to 16 bases. Germline V CDR1 and CDR2: GTSNPN, SVGIG (reference sequence). Written as DNA, the CDR3 is TGTGCCTCAGAGGGAACTCCACCCTCCTACGAGCAGTACTTC. It translates to CASEGTPPSYEQYF.

Concerning this clone itself: This specimen includes other DNA sequences encoding the same CDR3. V and J are TRBV9 and TRBJ1-3; D gene unclear. The CDR3 sequence is 14 residues long. The V end lost 0 bases, the J end lost 2 bases, and 6 bases lay between the germline ends. Germline V gives CDR1 SGDLS, CDR2 YYNGEE. This CDR3 reads CASSVGGTGNTIYF. Here the CDR3 DNA reads TGTGCCAGCAGCGTAGGTGGCACTGGAAACACCATATATTTT.

This rearrangement joins TRBV6-5 to TRBJ1-2, with D perhaps TRBD1 (6 bases). Germline V gives CDR1 MNHEY, CDR2 SVGAGI. The CDR3 has 13 amino acids. Trimming cost V 6 bases and J 5 bases, with 13 bases left between them. The CDR3 nucleotides read TGTGCCAGCAGACGAACAGGGACATATGGCTACACCTTC. Its translation: CASRRTGTYGYTF.

This chain links TRBV28 with TRBJ1-1; TRBD1 agrees at 7 bases. Germline loops: CDR1 MDHEN, CDR2 SYDVKM. Trimming at V came to 6 bases and at J to 6 bases, leaving 7 bases not matched to a gene. This CDR3 is built from 13 residues. CDR3 sequence (DNA): TGTGCCAGCAGGAGACACAGGGGCGCTGAAGCTTTCTTT. Its translation: CASRRHRGAEAFF.

This clone was seen only once. The chain recombines TRBV19 with TRBJ1-1; maybe TRBD1 (5 bases). Trimming took 3 bases from V and 1 from J, leaving 9 bases between them. The length of the CDR3 is 14 residues. Germline V CDR1 and CDR2: LNHDA, SQIVND (reference sequence). CDR3 coding DNA: TGTGCCAGTAGTATCAGGGAATGGAACACTGAAGCTTTCTTT. As protein: CASSIREWNTEAFF.

The genes are TRBV27 and TRBJ2-6; TRBD2 aligns across 7 bases. V shed 6 bases, J shed 0 bases, and the junction held 14 bases outside the gene matches. This CDR3 region has 19 residues. CDR1 MNHEY and CDR2 SMNVEV come from the germline V gene (reference sequence). CDR3 in DNA: TGTGCCAGCAGCTTAAATGTTGCGGGGGTCAGCTCTGGGGCCAACGTCCTGACTTTC. Protein sequence: CASSLNVAGVSSGANVLTF.

The gene calls are TRBV29-1 and TRBJ2-1; a possible D gene is TRBD1 (5 bases). With 7 bases removed from V and 0 bases from J, the gap between germline ends came to 13 bases. This CDR3 spans 14 amino acids. Germline V gene sequence: CDR1 SQVTM, CDR2 ANQGSEA. CDR3 nucleotides: TGCAGCGGTGACAGACAGAGCTCCTACAATGAGCAGTTCTTC. Translating it yields CSGDRQSSYNEQFF.

The genes are TRBV30 and TRBJ2-7; 9 nucleotides agree with TRBD1. The CDR3 sequence is 13 residues long. The V and J ends lost 6 bases and 2 bases, in that order; junction bases with no gene match: 5. Germline V lookup: CDR1 GTSNPN, CDR2 SVGIG (reference sequence). CDR3 protein: CACRQGVTYEQYF. The CDR3 nucleotides read TGTGCCTGTCGACAGGGGGTGACCTACGAGCAGTACTTC.